This T cell receptor beta chain was documented in a study of cytomegalovirus exposure and HLA in healthy donors. Overall study results and limits: Researchers counted roughly 150 TCR beta chains as cytomegalovirus-associated. A later analysis linked a missense variant in DCLRE1C to the trimming of TCR beta V and J genes. Among TCR beta chains of equal frequency, HLA-associated ones were more clonally expanded in a later analysis.

The study ran its PCR with 60 Vbeta and 13 Jbeta primers. Only in-frame clones appear in the TCRdb table, and some are missing; sequencing was by immunoSEQ multiplex PCR. The data hold about 200,000 clones, with around three quarters observed a single time. The CDR3 is 18 amino acids in total, end residues counted. From germline, CDR1 is KGHSH and CDR2 LQKENI. As to this clone: Its target is unknown. Because the CDR3's place on the DNA is in doubt, the DNA is left out and the CDR3 is given as listed by TCRdb.

The sequencing sample was made of PBMCs. The J gene is TRBJ1-4, the V gene TRBV18. This clonotype originated in a woman in her thirties in good health and CMV-seronegative. The CDR3 region is CASSPPLWEGTTNEKLFF.